This TCR beta chain was observed in a study of T cell responses to AZD1222 COVID-19 vaccine. Findings and limits, study-wide: Repertoire sampling occurred only after the peak T cell response. Spike-specific TCR breadth rose after two AZD1222 doses, and depth rose as well.

In the case of this clone: Its antigen is unidentified.

Clones were read by immunoSEQ multiplex PCR, and TCRdb kept only the in-frame ones, dropping some. Among about 82,000 clones listed, more than 85% were seen once. This specimen consisted of peripheral blood, obtained on day 0 of AZD1222 vaccination. The TCR comes from an adult in good health.

For the CDR3, the DNA is TGTGCCAGCTACAAGAACACCGGGGAGCTGTTTTTT. This translates into CASYKNTGELFF. This sequence joins TRBV12-3 or TRBV12-4 and TRBJ2-2; D remains ambiguous. The CDR3 has 12 residues. V gave up 8 bases and J gave up 1 base, with 5 bases separating them.